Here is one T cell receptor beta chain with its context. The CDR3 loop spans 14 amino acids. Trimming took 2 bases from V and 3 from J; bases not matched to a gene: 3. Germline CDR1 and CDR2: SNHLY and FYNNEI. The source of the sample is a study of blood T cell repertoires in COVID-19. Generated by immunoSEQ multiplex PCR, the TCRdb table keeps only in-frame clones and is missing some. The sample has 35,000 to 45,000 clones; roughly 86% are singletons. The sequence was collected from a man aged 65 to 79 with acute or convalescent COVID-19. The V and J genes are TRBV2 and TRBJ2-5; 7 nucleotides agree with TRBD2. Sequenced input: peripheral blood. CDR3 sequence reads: CASSEWGGEETQYF. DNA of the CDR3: TGTGCCAGCAGTGAATGGGGAGGGGAAGAGACCCAGTACTTC.